Shown below are 30 T cell receptor beta chains from a single sample sequenced in a study of breast tumors, draining lymph nodes, adjacent tissues. The lymph nodes were axillary draining lymph nodes from breast cancer patients. TCRdb reprocessed the multiplex PCR reads via MiXCR and lists one record per CDR3 protein. There are roughly 110,000 distinct CDR3 sequences in the sample; under 40% occur only once, and approximately 5% lies in the top ten. The specimen sequenced was axillary lymph node tissue. The receptors come from a female donor with breast cancer. Some clones in this sample may be carry-over from other donors' samples.

Only a few counts were recorded for this clonotype. The chain joins TRBV18 to TRBJ1-1; a possible D gene is TRBD1 (6 bases). This CDR3 has 15 amino acids. V lost 3 bases to trimming and J lost 2 bases, with 13 bases between them. Germline loops: CDR1 KGHSH, CDR2 LQKENI. CDR3 bases: TGTGCCAGCTCACCGCCGGGACACCGAAACACTGAAGCTTTCTTT. This codes for CASSPPGHRNTEAFF.

CDR3 region: CASSLSPSTEAFF. CDR3 DNA sequence: TGTGCCAGCAGTTTGTCGCCAAGCACTGAAGCTTTCTTT. The chain couples TRBV12-3 or TRBV12-4 to TRBJ1-1; D is uncertain. The V end lost 3 bases, the J end lost 4 bases, and 9 bases lay between the germline ends. The CDR3 loop spans 13 amino acids.

The chain has TRBV19 and TRBJ1-1, with a possible D match to TRBD1 (5 bases). Germline V gene lookup returns CDR1 LNHDA and CDR2 SQIVND (reference sequence). CDR3 length: 14 amino acids. With 3 bases removed from V and 1 base from J, the gap between germline ends came to 9 bases. CDR3 loop: CASSIFTGNTEAFF. The CDR3 DNA reads as TGTGCCAGTAGTATTTTTACAGGGAACACTGAAGCTTTCTTT.

Ten or more counts support this clonotype. The chain has TRBV3-1 and TRBJ1-3; TRBD1 aligns across 7 bases. V lost 5 bases to trimming and J lost 4 bases; unmatched junction nucleotides: 8. Germline V gene lookup returns CDR1 LGHDT and CDR2 YNNKEL (reference sequence). The CDR3 length is 15 residues. Here the CDR3 DNA reads TGTGCCAGCAGCGTAAACCGGGACAGCGGAAACACCATATATTTT. It translates to CASSVNRDSGNTIYF.

In its sample, this clonotype was seen many times. The rearrangement joins TRBV10-3 to TRBJ1-6, with D perhaps TRBD1 (5 bases). The germline gives CDR1 ENHRY, CDR2 SYGVKD. CDR3 length: 15 amino acids. The V end was cut by 0 bases, the J end by 10 bases, with 13 bases between. CDR3 region: CAISESGGRDSPLHF. The CDR3 DNA is TGTGCCATCAGTGAGTCCGGGGGAAGGGACTCACCCCTCCACTTT.

Points on this clonotype: With a much larger clone just one base away, this may be a read error. V gene TRBV6-2 or TRBV6-3 combines with J gene TRBJ1-2, with no clear D. The CDR3 length is 12 residues. From germline, CDR1 is MNHEY and CDR2 SVGEGT. This CDR3 reads CAGSFSNYGYTF. The CDR3 nucleotides read TGTGCCGGCAGTTTTTCAAACTATGGCTACACCTTC.

As for this clonotype: A single base separates this from a much larger clone, so it may be a read error. This rearrangement joins TRBV6-2 or TRBV6-3 to TRBJ1-4; 7 positions match TRBD1. CDR3 length: 15 amino acids. Per the germline V gene, CDR1 is MNHEY and CDR2 is SVGEGT. CDR3 coding DNA: TGTGCCACCAGTGCATCACAGGGGATGGATGAAAAACTGTTTTTT. Its protein is CATSASQGMDEKLFF.

In regard to this clonotype: A clone one base away is much larger, so this may be a read error. This chain connects TRBV2 to TRBJ2-5; 10 positions match TRBD2. Germline CDR1 reads SNHLY; CDR2 reads FYNNEI. CDR3 length: 18 residues. The CDR3 region is CASSEMGGLAVNQEAHYF. The CDR3 DNA reads as TGTGCCAGCAGTGAAATGGGAGGACTAGCGGTTAACCAAGAGGCCCACTACTTC.

This clonotype was counted ten times or more. The gene calls are TRBV9 and TRBJ2-4; the D call may be TRBD1 or TRBD2 (6 bases each). V was shortened by 0 bases and J by 8 bases, with 18 bases between the two germline ends. The CDR3 contains 16 residues. Looked up from germline, CDR1 is SGDLS and CDR2 is YYNGEE. In DNA, the CDR3 is TGTGCCAGCAGCGTAGCTACGACGAGGGGGGAAGACATTCAGTACTTC. This codes for CASSVATTRGEDIQYF. Combining the CDR3 with reference TRBV9 and TRBJ2-4 gives the whole variable domain DSGVTQTPKHLITATGQRVTLRCSPRSGDLSVYWYQQSLDQGLQFLIQYYNGEERAKGNILERFSAQQFPDLHSELNLSSLELGDSALYFCASSVATTRGEDIQYFGAGTRLSVL.

This clonotype was seen ten or more times. The chain links TRBV7-8 to TRBJ2-3; the match to TRBD2 covers 8 bases. The length of the CDR3 is 14 residues. The V and J ends lost 7 bases and 6 bases, in that order; junction bases with no gene match: 9. The germline CDR1 and CDR2 sequences are SGHVS and FQNEAQ. The CDR3 bases are TGTGCCAGCACCACCGGGACTAGAGCCGATACGCAGTATTTT. This encodes CASTTGTRADTQYF.

The chain carries TRBV6-4 and TRBJ1-1; possible D gene TRBD1, 6 bases. The CDR3 consists of 17 residues. V lost 2 bases and J lost 4, with 20 bases in between. Germline V gene lookup returns CDR1 MRHNA and CDR2 SNTAGT. CDR3 loop: CASSDRLAGALSTEAFF. The CDR3 nucleotides are TGTGCCAGCAGTGACCGACTAGCGGGGGCTCTGAGCACTGAAGCTTTCTTT.

The chain uses TRBV15 and TRBJ2-3; no clear D. Trimming removed 2 bases at V and 2 bases at J, with 2 bases between. The CDR3 is 12 amino acids. The germline V gene has CDR1 LNHNV and CDR2 YYDKDF (reference sequence). Here the CDR3 reads CATSRPTDTQYF. The DNA for the CDR3 is TGTGCCACCAGCAGACCCACAGATACGCAGTATTTT.

This clonotype has only a few counts. The chain is built from TRBV5-1 and TRBJ2-5; 7 bases are a match to TRBD1. V lost 0 bases to trimming and J lost 5 bases; unmatched junction nucleotides: 7. Germline CDR1 and CDR2: SGHRS and YFSETQ. This CDR3 contains 15 residues. CDR3 amino acids: CASSLGSTGNETQYF. The CDR3 DNA is TGCGCCAGCAGCTTGGGCTCGACAGGGAACGAGACCCAGTACTTC.

As for this clonotype: Because it lacks the conserved phenylalanine or tryptophan at the end, this CDR3 is likely a read error. The V call is TRBV7-9, the J call TRBJ2-7; D not resolved. The V end lost 1 base, the J end lost 2 bases, and 6 bases lay between the germline ends. The CDR3 has 13 residues. The germline V gene has CDR1 SEHNR and CDR2 FQNEAQ (reference sequence). CDR3 in DNA: TGTGCCAGCAGCTTAGACAGCCCCTACGAGCAGTACCTC. Its translation is CASSLDSPYEQYL.

This clonotype was counted ten times or more. The chain combines TRBV4-1 with TRBJ2-4, with 11 bases lining up with TRBD1. The CDR3 spans 15 residues. Looked up from germline, CDR1 is MGHRA and CDR2 is YSYEKL. With 3 bases clipped from V and 6 bases from J, the junction kept 4 bases outside the gene matches. CDR3 in amino acids: CASSHTGQGGNIQYF. CDR3 nucleotide sequence: TGCGCCAGCAGCCACACGGGACAGGGGGGAAACATTCAGTACTTC.

This clonotype was found many times. A much larger clone is a single base away; this may be a read error. Here the CDR3 omits its conserved ending phenylalanine or tryptophan, so a read error is the likely source. This rearrangement joins TRBV14 to TRBJ2-1; D remains unclear. CDR1 and CDR2 from the germline V gene are SGHDN and FVKESK. The CDR3 has 13 residues. Trimming left V 1 base short and J 4 bases short, with 5 bases between. For the CDR3, the DNA is TGTGCCAGCAGCCAAGCTAGGTACAATGAGCAGTTCTCC. Its translation is CASSQARYNEQFS.

This clonotype has ten or more counts. The V call is TRBV9, the J call TRBJ2-5, with D perhaps being TRBD1 or TRBD2 (5 bases each). The germline V and J ends were trimmed by 2 bases and 1 base, with 9 bases remaining between them. In germline, CDR1 is SGDLS, CDR2 YYNGEE. This CDR3 region has 14 residues. CDR3 sequence reads: CASSVEGRQETQYF. CDR3 in DNA: TGTGCCAGCAGCGTTGAGGGGCGCCAAGAGACCCAGTACTTC. Full variable domain (remainder filled in from reference TRBV9 and TRBJ2-5): DSGVTQTPKHLITATGQRVTLRCSPRSGDLSVYWYQQSLDQGLQFLIQYYNGEERAKGNILERFSAQQFPDLHSELNLSSLELGDSALYFCASSVEGRQETQYFGPGTRLLVL.

Remarks on this clonotype: An end of the junction differs from the germline gene, which may be a read error. The chain employs TRBV19 and TRBJ1-2; 7 nucleotides align to TRBD1. In germline, CDR1 is LNHDA, CDR2 SQIVND (reference sequence). The length of the CDR3 is 14 residues. In nucleotides, the CDR3 is TGCGCCAGTAGTACTTGGGACAGACTCTATGGCTACACCTTC. The encoded protein is CASSTWDRLYGYTF.

The chain employs TRBV2 and TRBJ1-3; possibly TRBD1 for D (5 bases). This CDR3 is 11 amino acids long. V was pared by 11 bases and J by 4 bases, with 9 bases between. CDR1 and CDR2 from the germline V gene are SNHLY and FYNNEI. The CDR3 DNA is TGTGCCGGGACGAAGGGAAACACCATATATTTT. Its protein product is CAGTKGNTIYF.

There are many counts of this clonotype. The chain joins TRBV19 to TRBJ2-2, with 10 nucleotides matching TRBD1. V was clipped by 3 bases and J by 4 bases; unmatched bases: 8. Germline V lookup: CDR1 LNHDA, CDR2 SQIVND (reference sequence). This CDR3 region has 17 residues. DNA of the CDR3: TGTGCCAGTAGTATCTCCTTTGACAGGGGGCGCACCGGGGAGCTGTTTTTT. Protein sequence: CASSISFDRGRTGELFF.

The gene calls are TRBV4-1 and TRBJ1-2, with TRBD1 matching over 8 bases. The junction had 15 bases not matched to a gene; V was cut back by 1 base and J by 5 bases. Germline CDR1 MGHRA, CDR2 YSYEKL. CDR3 length: 18 residues. CDR3 coding DNA: TGCGCCAGCAGCCAAGTAGCATACGGGACAGGTCTGAGGTATGGCTACACCTTC. The encoded protein is CASSQVAYGTGLRYGYTF.

This clonotype has a count of ten or more. The V and J genes are TRBV28 and TRBJ1-2, with a possible D match to TRBD1 (6 bases). The CDR3 has 14 amino acids. The germline CDR1 and CDR2 sequences are MDHEN and SYDVKM. Trimming took off 7 bases at V and 8 bases at J, with 20 bases between the two ends. CDR3 DNA: TGTGCCAGCACCCACCACCCCGTGGGGGGCGGCTACACCTTC. This translates into CASTHHPVGGGYTF.

Comment on this clonotype: The junction shows a germline mismatch at one end, possibly a read error. The chain couples TRBV5-1 to TRBJ2-7, with D unclear. Germline CDR1 reads SGHRS; CDR2 reads YFSETQ. The CDR3 is 11 residues long. DNA of the CDR3: TGTGCCAGCACACACGGCGAGCATAGCTACTTC. Its translation: CASTHGEHSYF. Filled out from reference TRBV5-1 and TRBJ2-7, the complete variable domain reads KAGVTQTPRYLIKTRGQQVTLSCSPISGHRSVSWYQQTPGQGLQFLFEYFSETQRNKGNFPGRFSGRQFSNSRSEMNVSTLELGDSALYLCASTHGEHSYFGPGTRLTVT.

This clonotype was seen a single time. One end of the junction does not line up with germline, which may come from a read error. V is TRBV3-1 and J is TRBJ2-7; 7 nucleotides agree with TRBD1. The CDR3 extends over 16 amino acids. Germline assignment: CDR1 LGHDT and CDR2 YNNKEL (reference sequence). The CDR3, as DNA: TGCGCCAACAGCCCGACTCTACGACAGGGAATCTACGAGCAGTACTTC. It specifies CANSPTLRQGIYEQYF.

There are many counts of this clonotype. The V call is TRBV7-9, the J call TRBJ1-2; 9 nucleotides line up with TRBD1. This CDR3 has 14 amino acids. The ends lost 3 bases at V and 4 bases at J; junction bases unmatched: 3. CDR1 and CDR2 (germline): SEHNR, FQNEAQ (reference sequence). The CDR3 DNA reads as TGTGCCAGCAGCTTCGTGACAGGGGGCTATGGCTACACCTTC. It encodes CASSFVTGGYGYTF.

This chain connects TRBV2 to TRBJ2-7, with 13 bases identical to TRBD2. Germline trimming cut 5 bases from V and 3 bases from J; bases unmatched to any gene: 1. Germline CDR1 SNHLY, CDR2 FYNNEI. This CDR3 has 14 amino acids. For the CDR3, the DNA is TGTGCCAGCAGTTGGACTAGCGGGAGCTACGAGCAGTACTTC. It encodes CASSWTSGSYEQYF.

This rearrangement joins TRBV29-1 to TRBJ1-1; 11 nucleotides line up with TRBD1. The V gene end was trimmed by 6 bases and the J gene end by 7 bases; junction bases not matched to a gene: 16. From germline, CDR1 is SQVTM and CDR2 ANQGSEA. The CDR3 length is 16 residues. CDR3 residues: CSVPRDRGAGGIEAFF. In DNA form, the CDR3 reads TGCAGCGTCCCACGGGACAGGGGGGCAGGGGGGATTGAAGCTTTCTTT.

This sequence joins TRBV20-1 and TRBJ1-6; a weak D match, TRBD1 (6 bases). The CDR3 sequence is 13 residues long. Germline lookup yields CDR1 DFQATT and CDR2 SNEGSKA (reference sequence). The V end was cut by 3 bases, the J end by 7 bases, with 10 bases between. In DNA form, the CDR3 reads TGCAGTGCTAGGGAACAGGGAAATTCACCCCTCCACTTT. This encodes CSAREQGNSPLHF.

In this sample, this clonotype turned up many times. The chain links TRBV7-3 to TRBJ2-4; D uncertain. The V gene lost 4 bases and the J gene lost 1 base, with 14 bases spanning the gap. The CDR3 is made up of 16 amino acids. Germline V CDR1 and CDR2: SGHTA, FQGTGA. CDR3 amino acids: CASSSSPAEAKNIQYF. The CDR3 nucleotides are TGTGCCAGCAGCTCATCACCAGCCGAGGCCAAAAACATTCAGTACTTC.

This clonotype appeared many times. This rearrangement joins TRBV28 to TRBJ2-2, with TRBD2 as a possible D gene (5 bases). Trimming removed 8 bases from V and 4 bases from J, with 5 bases in between. The CDR3 is made up of 11 amino acids. Germline V CDR1 and CDR2: MDHEN, SYDVKM. The CDR3 loop is CASEGTGELFF. The CDR3 nucleotides read TGTGCCAGCGAGGGCACCGGGGAGCTGTTTTTT.